Listed below are T cell receptor beta chains from one sample, sequenced in a study of shared clonotypes between healthy human individuals. Clones were read by immunoSEQ multiplex PCR, and TCRdb kept only the in-frame ones, dropping some. The sample consists of about 2 million clones, roughly 96% of them appearing once. The sequencing sample was made of naive CD4+ T cells sorted from blood. These receptors were obtained from a man between 18 and 29 years old in good health. Each CDR3 is given with its conserved first and last residue. The D gene is left open where the match is weak. For some rows the clone size is stated as once, few or many, or as a class when expanded; others skip it.

TRBV6-6	TRBJ1-1	TRBD1	NA	TGTGCCAGCAGTTCCGGGACAGGGCGGCCCGCTTTCTTT	CASSSGTGRPAFF
TRBV5-4	TRBJ1-5	NA	NA	TGTGCCAGCAGCTTGGGGATCGGTCAGCCCCAGCATTTT	CASSLGIGQPQHF
TRBV2	TRBJ1-4	NA	NA	TGTGCCAGCAAGGCAGGGACTAATGAAAAACTGTTTTTT	CASKAGTNEKLFF
TRBV4-1	TRBJ1-2	NA	NA	TGCGCCAGCAGCCAAGATATCGTCACAGTTGACTATGGCTACACCTTC	CASSQDIVTVDYGYTF
TRBV7-7	TRBJ2-2	NA	NA	TGTGCTAGCAGCTTATCCCAGGGGGGCACCGGGGAGCTGTTTTTT	CASSLSQGGTGELFF
TRBV18	TRBJ2-7	NA	NA	TGTGCCAGCTCACCAAACGGCTACGAGCAGTACTTC	CASSPNGYEQYF
TRBV5-1	TRBJ2-5	TRBD1	NA	TGCGCCAGCAGCTTGGGGACAGGGTCGGAGACCCAGTACTTC	CASSLGTGSETQYF
TRBV7-2	TRBJ1-2	TRBD1	NA	TGTGCCAGCAGCTTAGGACAGGGGGCTAGCTATGGCTACACCTTC	CASSLGQGASYGYTF
TRBV10-1	TRBJ2-2	TRBD2	NA	TGCGCCAGCAGTGAGTTGATTCCGGGACTAGTTACGACCGGGGAGCTGTTTTTT	CASSELIPGLVTTGELFF
TRBV19	TRBJ1-5	NA	NA	TGTGCCAGTCGGGAGGGTGGCCAGCCCCAGCATTTT	CASREGGQPQHF
TRBV10-3	TRBJ2-3	TRBD1	NA	TGTGCCATCAGTGAGAGGGGGCCAGGCACAGATACGCAGTATTTT	CAISERGPGTDTQYF
TRBV25-1	TRBJ2-1	TRBD2	NA	TGTGCCAGCAGTGAATCCCCGCTAGCGGGAGTAGGCAATGAGCAGTTCTTC	CASSESPLAGVGNEQFF
TRBV25-1	TRBJ1-5	NA	NA	TGTGCCAGCAGTGAATACGGGCAGCCCCAGCATTTT	CASSEYGQPQHF
TRBV7-3	TRBJ1-1	NA	NA	TGTGCCAGCAGCTTAACCCCCGGACAAAACACTGAAGCTTTCTTT	CASSLTPGQNTEAFF
TRBV4-2	TRBJ1-1	NA	NA	TGTGCCAGCAGCCAAGGGCAGGGGAAAGCAGTTGACACTGAAGCTTTCTTT	CASSQGQGKAVDTEAFF
TRBV10-3	TRBJ1-2	TRBD1	NA	TGTGCCATCAGTGATGGTACAGGGGGCCATGGCTACACCTTC	CAISDGTGGHGYTF
TRBV2	TRBJ2-2	NA	NA	TGTGCCAGCAGGACGGACACCGGGGAGCTGTTTTTT	CASRTDTGELFF
TRBV5-1	TRBJ2-3	NA	once	TGCGCCAGCAGCTTTGGACGTAACACAGATACGCAGTATTTT	CASSFGRNTDTQYF
TRBV6-6	TRBJ2-3	TRBD2	NA	TGTGCCAGCAGTTCTTACTTAGCGGGAGGGGAAGCGCAGTATTTT	CASSSYLAGGEAQYF
TRBV10-3	TRBJ2-5	NA	NA	TGTGCCATCAGTGAGTCTGGACTACGACAAGAGACCCAGTACTTC	CAISESGLRQETQYF
TRBV30	TRBJ2-4	NA	once	TGTGCCTGGAGTGCCCTGGGTGGTTTGAACTTC	CAWSALGGLNF
TRBV11-3	TRBJ2-1	TRBD1	NA	TGTGCCAGCAGCGTCCGAACCGGGACAGGGTTCTACAATGAGCAGTTCTTC	CASSVRTGTGFYNEQFF
TRBV25-1	TRBJ2-7	NA	NA	TGTGCCATCTTCGACGGCTACGAGCAGTACTTC	CAIFDGYEQYF
TRBV25-1	TRBJ2-1	NA	NA	TGTGCCAGCGGGCGAGGGCTCTACAATGAGCAGTTCTTC	CASGRGLYNEQFF
TRBV11-2	TRBJ1-3	TRBD1	NA	TGTGCCAGCAGCTTGGCGACAGGGAGCATTAAACTCTCTGGAAACACCATATATTTT	CASSLATGSIKLSGNTIYF
TRBV4-1	TRBJ2-2	TRBD2	NA	TGCGCCAGCAGCCCCTTGGGGGAGGGCACCGGGGAGCTGTTTTTT	CASSPLGEGTGELFF